The clone carrying this T cell receptor beta chain appeared many times. No antigen is known for it. These data originate in a study of T-cell reconstitution after alpha-beta-depleted transplantation in children. This sample's TCRbeta library carried unique molecular identifier barcodes. Via MiXCR, TCRdb re-called the PCR reads, giving one row per CDR3 protein. The sample records under 750,000 distinct CDR3 sequences, about 21% being singletons. Study observations and caveats: Newly produced T cells mostly provided counts and TCRbeta diversity after one year, as hyperexpanded clones declined. Reportedly, roughly two months post-transplant, alpha-beta T cells arose from several hundred expanded graft clones. High day-60 TCRbeta diversity in some patients came from surviving recipient T cells and thymic progenitors.

This TCR derives from a boy under three years old who had a stem cell transplant for acute myeloid leukemia, so the T cells may come from the graft donor. The starting material was PBMCs, mostly from graft donor cells, obtained 360 days after TCRalphabeta/CD19-depleted stem cell transplant.

Here the CDR3 DNA reads TGCGCCAGCAGCCGGACTAGCGATACGCAGTATTTT. Protein product: CASSRTSDTQYF. The chain links TRBV5-1 to TRBJ2-3; 8 bases match TRBD2. The CDR3 has 12 residues. The junction had 1 base not matched to a gene; V was cut back by 4 bases and J by 6 bases. Germline V CDR1 and CDR2: SGHRS, YFSETQ.